Listed below are T cell receptor beta chains from one sample, sequenced in a study of Ad26.COV2.S vaccination and SARS-CoV-2 variants. Method: immunoSEQ multiplex PCR; TCRdb's copy keeps in-frame clones and lacks some. The sample includes about 400,000 clones, less than 90% of them seen just once. The starting material was peripheral blood, obtained in a trial of Ad26.COV2.S vaccine versus placebo. These TCRs come from a person between 18 and 65 years old who received the Ad26.COV2.S COVID-19 vaccine or a placebo. Each CDR3 is given with its conserved first and last residue. The D gene is left open where the match is weak. Size tells how often a clone was seen (once, few, many) or the class of an expanded clone, and some rows leave it out.

D	V	size	J	length	CDR3	DNA
NA	TRBV6-5	once	TRBJ2-2	11	CASTKGGELFF	TGTGCCAGCACGAAAGGCGGGGAGCTGTTTTTT
TRBD1	TRBV5-1	once	TRBJ2-2	18	CASSFYGTATNPAGELFF	TGCGCCAGCAGCTTTTATGGGACAGCTACCAACCCCGCCGGGGAGCTGTTTTTT
TRBD1	TRBV19	NA	TRBJ1-2	14	CASISPDRGYGYTF	TGTGCCAGTATTAGCCCGGACAGGGGCTATGGCTACACCTTC
NA	TRBV6-5	NA	TRBJ1-3	15	CASSYSLGFGNTIYF	TGTGCCAGCAGTTACTCGTTGGGTTTTGGAAACACCATATATTTT
TRBD1	TRBV12-3/TRBV12-4	NA	TRBJ1-1	13	CASSWDRGTEAFF	TGTGCCAGCAGCTGGGACAGGGGCACTGAAGCTTTCTTT
TRBD1	TRBV6-5	once	TRBJ1-1	13	CASRGTGETEAFF	TGTGCCAGCAGAGGGACAGGGGAAACTGAAGCTTTCTTT
NA	TRBV27	NA	TRBJ2-7	17	CASSSHGRAGSSYEQYF	TGTGCCAGCAGTTCCCACGGCAGGGCGGGGAGCTCCTACGAGCAGTACTTC
TRBD1	TRBV24-1	NA	TRBJ1-5	15	CATSDSGQGGQPQHF	TGTGCCACCAGTGATTCCGGACAGGGAGGGCAGCCCCAGCATTTT
NA	TRBV3-1/TRBV3-2	NA	TRBJ1-1	12	CASSQAGTEAFF	TGTGCCAGCAGCCAAGCAGGCACTGAAGCTTTCTTT
TRBD1	TRBV4-3	NA	TRBJ1-2	16	CASSLDRTGPNYGYTF	TGCGCCAGCAGCCTCGATAGGACAGGGCCAAACTATGGCTACACCTTC
NA	TRBV5-4	NA	TRBJ2-3	12	CASSPGTDTQYF	TGTGCCAGCAGCCCAGGCACAGATACGCAGTATTTT
TRBD1	TRBV10-2	NA	TRBJ2-1	15	CARTSPGQGAEEQFF	TGCGCCCGCACCTCCCCCGGACAGGGGGCTGAGGAGCAGTTCTTC
TRBD1	TRBV3-1/TRBV3-2	NA	TRBJ2-7	15	CASSPPGQGSYEQYF	TGTGCCAGCAGCCCCCCGGGACAGGGATCCTACGAGCAGTACTTC
NA	TRBV11-2	NA	TRBJ2-5	15	CASSLALFSPGTQYF	TGTGCCAGCAGCTTAGCCCTTTTTTCGCCAGGGACCCAGTACTTC
NA	TRBV4-3	NA	TRBJ1-1	13	CASSPRRNTEAFF	TGCGCCAGCAGCCCACGAAGGAACACTGAAGCTTTCTTT
NA	TRBV28	NA	TRBJ1-4	14	CASSLGQANEKLFF	TGTGCCAGCAGTTTAGGGCAGGCTAATGAAAAACTGTTTTTT
NA	TRBV7-2	NA	TRBJ1-5	16	CASSLPHPLSNQPQHF	TGTGCCAGCAGCCTCCCTCATCCCCTGAGCAATCAGCCCCAGCATTTT
NA	TRBV7-8	NA	TRBJ2-1	16	CASSLKRGSPYNEQFF	TGTGCCAGCAGCTTAAAACGGGGGAGCCCCTACAATGAGCAGTTCTTC
NA	TRBV10-3	NA	TRBJ2-5	14	CAISESMVGETQYF	TGTGCCATCAGTGAGTCGATGGTGGGAGAGACCCAGTACTTC
NA	TRBV20-1	NA	TRBJ1-2	11	CSAVHGYGYTF	TGCAGTGCCGTACACGGCTATGGCTACACCTTC
TRBD1	TRBV28	NA	TRBJ1-1	17	CASSPVGTGYANTEAFF	TGTGCCAGCAGCCCCGTTGGGACAGGTTATGCGAACACTGAAGCTTTCTTT
NA	TRBV21-1	NA	TRBJ2-2	16	CARKQTSGGTTGELFF	TGTGCCAGGAAACAGACTAGCGGGGGAACCACCGGGGAGCTGTTTTTT
NA	TRBV11-2	NA	TRBJ2-3	11	CASSFLNTQYF	TGTGCCAGCAGCTTTTTAAATACGCAGTATTTT
TRBD1	TRBV18	NA	TRBJ2-5	16	CASSPPTGTGAKTQYF	TGTGCCAGCTCACCCCCGACCGGGACAGGGGCGAAGACCCAGTACTTC
TRBD1	TRBV6-1	NA	TRBJ1-6	14	CASSDRGTDSPLHF	TGTGCCAGCAGTGACAGGGGGACAGATTCACCCCTCCACTTT
NA	TRBV14	NA	TRBJ1-2	14	CASSQGVGGYGYTF	TGTGCCAGCAGCCAAGGAGTGGGCGGGTATGGCTACACCTTC
NA	TRBV5-6	once	TRBJ2-7	15	CASSLAVRERYEQYF	TGTGCCAGCAGCTTGGCCGTTAGGGAGAGATACGAGCAGTACTTC
NA	TRBV5-1	NA	TRBJ2-2	15	CASRIATSNTGELFF	TGCGCCAGCAGGATCGCGACATCGAACACCGGGGAGCTGTTTTTT
NA	TRBV6-5	NA	TRBJ2-3	13	CASRGKNTDTQYF	TGTGCCAGCAGGGGGAAAAATACAGATACGCAGTATTTT
NA	TRBV24-1	NA	TRBJ1-3	15	CATSDRPLYGNTIYF	TGTGCCACCAGTGACCGCCCCCTTTACGGAAACACCATATATTTT
NA	TRBV19	NA	TRBJ1-6	16	CASSIQAHSYNSPLHF	TGTGCCAGTAGTATACAGGCCCACTCCTATAATTCACCCCTCCACTTT
NA	TRBV2	NA	TRBJ2-7	11	CASRQGYEQYF	TGTGCCAGCAGACAGGGCTACGAGCAGTACTTC
NA	TRBV6-6	NA	TRBJ1-6	13	CASSLQGSSPLHF	TGTGCCAGCAGCTTACAGGGTAGCTCACCCCTCCACTTT
NA	TRBV29-1	NA	TRBJ2-1	14	CSVDTGTRYNEQFF	TGCAGCGTTGATACAGGGACCCGGTACAATGAGCAGTTCTTC
TRBD1	TRBV10-1	NA	TRBJ2-7	13	CASSLTGGGEQYF	TGCGCCAGCAGTTTGACAGGGGGCGGCGAGCAGTACTTC
TRBD1	TRBV5-1	NA	TRBJ1-1	14	CASSEDRENTEAFF	TGCGCCAGCAGCGAGGACAGGGAGAACACTGAAGCTTTCTTT
NA	TRBV7-2	NA	TRBJ2-2	14	CASSFRQYTGELFF	TGTGCCAGCAGCTTCCGACAGTACACCGGGGAGCTGTTTTTT
TRBD1	TRBV11-2	once	TRBJ2-2	16	CASSMGTGANTGELFF	TGTGCCAGCAGCATGGGGACAGGGGCGAACACCGGGGAGCTGTTTTTT
TRBD2	TRBV5-5	NA	TRBJ2-5	16	CASSRGGTAYQETQYF	TGTGCCAGCAGCCGCGGGGGGACTGCGTACCAAGAGACCCAGTACTTC
NA	TRBV10-3	NA	TRBJ1-1	14	CAISDSEGSTEAFF	TGTGCCATCAGTGATAGTGAGGGATCCACTGAAGCTTTCTTT
NA	TRBV11-2	NA	TRBJ2-7	14	CASSRGGPPYEQYF	TGTGCCAGCAGCCGAGGGGGTCCTCCCTACGAGCAGTACTTC
TRBD1	TRBV5-1	NA	TRBJ1-6	14	CASSLQGAGSPLHF	TGCGCCAGCAGCTTGCAGGGGGCTGGTTCACCCCTCCACTTT
NA	TRBV6-5	NA	TRBJ1-1	15	CASSRTRGNRAEAFF	TGTGCCAGCAGTCGCACGAGGGGGAATAGGGCTGAAGCTTTCTTT
NA	TRBV28	NA	TRBJ1-2	14	CASSPQTALYGYTF	TGTGCCAGCAGTCCCCAGACAGCCCTCTATGGCTACACCTTC
NA	TRBV3-1/TRBV3-2	NA	TRBJ2-3	18	CASSPLVTSGTGGDTQYF	TGTGCCAGCAGCCCCCTCGTCACTAGCGGGACAGGGGGAGATACGCAGTATTTT
NA	TRBV7-8	NA	TRBJ1-5	17	CASSLGGVGGGNQPQHF	TGTGCCAGCAGCTTAGGTGGGGTAGGGGGGGGTAATCAGCCCCAGCATTTT
NA	TRBV4-2	NA	TRBJ1-1	10	CASSQDWTFF	TGTGCCAGCAGCCAGGACTGGACTTTCTTT
NA	TRBV5-1	few	TRBJ2-1	13	CASSDQGRDEQFF	TGCGCCAGCAGCGATCAGGGCCGGGATGAGCAGTTCTTC
TRBD1	TRBV5-4	once	TRBJ1-2	16	CASSSRRDRGPHGYTF	TGTGCCAGCAGCTCGCGCCGGGACAGGGGCCCTCATGGCTACACCTTC
TRBD1	TRBV11-2	once	TRBJ1-1	14	CASSTYRGNTEAFF	TGTGCCAGCAGCACTTACAGGGGGAACACTGAAGCTTTCTTT